The rows below give T cell receptor beta chains drawn from one sample of a study of shared clonotypes between healthy human individuals. Assay used: immunoSEQ multiplex PCR; TCRdb lists only in-frame clones, some missing. The repertoire holds nearly 1 million clones, approximately 80% seen once, with about 1.5% in the top ten. Sequenced material: memory CD4+ T cells sorted from blood. The origin of the receptors is a man between 18 and 35 years old in good health. CDR3s include the opening cysteine and the closing phenylalanine or tryptophan.

CDR3 protein: CASSSRDSNQPQHF; V gene: TRBV7-9
CDR3 protein: CASSRSPLETYNEQFF; V gene: TRBV4-3
CDR3 protein: CASSVDQGAQYF; V gene: TRBV9
CDR3 protein: CASSLVPVLAGGITGELFF; V gene: TRBV7-2
CDR3 protein: CASSVGGLAGDNEQFF; V gene: TRBV9
CDR3 protein: CASSVEPSGSYEQYF; V gene: TRBV9
CDR3 protein: CASSPERGYTQYF; V gene: TRBV7-6
CDR3 protein: CASSLPLRLAGPETQYF; V gene: TRBV7-9
CDR3 protein: CASSPLGLGTDTQYF; V gene: TRBV7-9
CDR3 protein: CASSSGQGNEKLFF; V gene: TRBV5-1
CDR3 protein: CASKRQGSTDTQYF; V gene: TRBV5-1
CDR3 protein: CASSLQGSGNQPQHF; V gene: TRBV5-6
CDR3 protein: CASSSSDRGSYNEQFF; V gene: TRBV6-6
CDR3 protein: CASSPQGAQNEQFF; V gene: TRBV6-4
CDR3 protein: CASSGSGGFGYEQYF; V gene: TRBV25-1
CDR3 protein: CASSESGWGQQPQHF; V gene: TRBV6-1
CDR3 protein: CASRTTSGGPIYEQYF; V gene: TRBV6-4
CDR3 protein: CASSYWQGDTGELFF; V gene: TRBV6-5
CDR3 protein: CASSLGRQGQPQHF; V gene: TRBV27
CDR3 protein: CASSLYSKGGYTF; V gene: TRBV5-4
CDR3 protein: CASSIVGRSNTEAFF; V gene: TRBV19
CDR3 protein: CASSQEYLGLNTGELFF; V gene: TRBV4-1
CDR3 protein: CASSAPIGGQGAPNYGYTF; V gene: TRBV9
CDR3 protein: CASSLGQKTSTDTQYF; V gene: TRBV11-3
CDR3 protein: CASSLGRGTTNYGYTF; V gene: TRBV5-6
CDR3 protein: CASSLTNTEAFF; V gene: TRBV5-5
CDR3 protein: CASSPGGRAEETQYF; V gene: TRBV7-9
CDR3 protein: CASSDVLGHEQYF; V gene: TRBV6-4
CDR3 protein: CASSMGIGMNTEAFF; V gene: TRBV19
CDR3 protein: CASSLPGEGSPLHF; V gene: TRBV5-6
CDR3 protein: CASSQDGTGATNEKLFF; V gene: TRBV4-2
CDR3 protein: CASSSTATTRDRVQEQYF; V gene: TRBV28
CDR3 protein: CASSVGQGTQPQHF; V gene: TRBV9
CDR3 protein: CASGLGAVQETQYF; V gene: TRBV2
CDR3 protein: CASNLQGLGEQYF; V gene: TRBV2
CDR3 protein: CASSLRSYNEQFF; V gene: TRBV7-3
CDR3 protein: CASSLDTGAGGYTF; V gene: TRBV11-2
CDR3 protein: CAWSVTDSQPQHF; V gene: TRBV30
CDR3 protein: CASSLAIGGKSTDTQYF; V gene: TRBV7-6
CDR3 protein: CASGLGQSWDSPLHF; V gene: TRBV12-5
CDR3 protein: CASSLGAGQGSTDTQYF; V gene: TRBV5-1
CDR3 protein: CASSAGQSETQYF; V gene: TRBV5-6
CDR3 protein: CASSSRTGGWEQYF; V gene: TRBV5-1
CDR3 protein: CASSPPGVVGGPEQYF; V gene: TRBV18
CDR3 protein: CASIASGGAYEQYF; V gene: TRBV7-9
CDR3 protein: CASRPSGGSVYEQYF; V gene: TRBV28
CDR3 protein: CASTYGDRGGTDTQYF; V gene: TRBV5-1
CDR3 protein: CASSRTGGTDTQYF; V gene: TRBV6-5
CDR3 protein: CASSPGSSGNTIYF; V gene: TRBV4-3
CDR3 protein: CASSPDRGSFQPQHF; V gene: TRBV2
CDR3 protein: CASSLNRQNYGYTF; V gene: TRBV28
CDR3 protein: CASSLEAGVVNEQFF; V gene: TRBV11-2
CDR3 protein: CASSLVALMNTEAFF; V gene: TRBV5-6
CDR3 protein: CASSDKADTQYF; V gene: TRBV6-4
CDR3 protein: CASSEAVWQDYGYTF; V gene: TRBV6-1
CDR3 protein: CASSSGQGGFNGYTF; V gene: TRBV18
CDR3 protein: CASSLSGIGIGELFF; V gene: TRBV27
CDR3 protein: CASSLGTGPPYGYTF; V gene: TRBV6-5